This T cell receptor beta chain was found in a study of blood T cell repertoires in COVID-19 (TCRdb year 2020). As for the study more broadly: Samples from collaborators originated in the United States, Italy and Spain and spanned both the acute and convalescent phases of COVID-19. The dataset comprised deeply sampled blood TCRbeta repertoires from subjects exposed to, actively infected with, or recovered from COVID-19. The samples were drawn from the first 160 participants of the ongoing ImmuneRACE study and from 950 to 1,500 subjects provided by 6 global collaborators. Sample metadata almost always included a de-identified subject ID, COVID-19 status, age in years and sex. The repertoires were released in a freely available public database intended as a resource for research on the immune response to SARS-CoV-2. HLA class I and class II types, where available, came from metadata supplied by the sample provider rather than from assay-based typing. The material from the prospective study consisted of cDNA or gDNA derived from T cells, B-cell-depleted T cells, or PBMCs.

What the authors observed across the whole study: How much clinical and demographic metadata was included differed by source and by participant, and the metadata was provided uncurated.

The germline V gene gives CDR1 as KGHSH and CDR2 as LQKENI. V loses 3 bases at its end and J loses 3 bases; junction bases beyond the gene matches: 2. Reading from cysteine to phenylalanine, the CDR3 counts 15 amino acids. Of all the DNA, just the CDR3 is kept, 45 bases in frame from base 1. Enrolling through a virtual design, the prospective study's participants ranged in age from roughly 18 to 90 years and lived across roughly 23 United States geographic areas. In the prospective study, cohorts were assigned on the basis of participant-reported clinical history obtained from a screening survey and a study questionnaire. A participant counted as exposed if, within 2 weeks of entering the study, that participant had been in contact with someone who had a PCR-confirmed or clinician-diagnosed COVID-19 case. In the prospective study, mobile phlebotomists collected whole blood, serum and a nasopharyngeal or oropharyngeal swab from each participant. Additional blood draws and questionnaires over an approximately two-month period could optionally be provided by prospective study participants. Prospective study blood samples were shipped either frozen or at room temperature before DNA extraction.

TCRbeta CDR3 regions were amplified from genomic DNA using the immunoSEQ Assay, a bias-controlled multiplex PCR. The paper's processing steps were these. Within the assay, amplification of reference gene primers was used to estimate how many nucleated cells each sample contained. Sequence reads were collapsed and filtered to measure the absolute abundance of every unique TCRbeta CDR3 rearrangement. For each sample, productive Simpson clonality was calculated as the square root of Simpson's diversity index over productive rearrangements. TCRdb holds this immuneACCESS table with in-frame rearrangements only. Some clones are missing; in checked studies, unresolved V genes explain under half, and the rest has no known cause. That table gives V, J and clone size, and the DNA gave D and trimming. For this sample there are roughly 180,000 clones; roughly 80% appear just once. The ten largest clones take up 13% to 15% of the sample.

This clone was observed a few times. There is no known antigen for this receptor. No per-base quality is available; no much larger clone lies one base away. Other DNA sequences of this sample code for an identical CDR3. The rearranged segments are TRBV18 and TRBJ2-2; TRBD1 agrees with 9 junctional bases. The sequence came from a man aged 55 to 70 who had been exposed to COVID-19. The specimen was PBMCs or T cells enriched from blood (not recorded which). CDR3 loop: CASSPRQGDTGELFF. The nucleotides read TGTGCCAGCTCACCGAGACAGGGGGACACCGGGGAGCTGTTTTTT.